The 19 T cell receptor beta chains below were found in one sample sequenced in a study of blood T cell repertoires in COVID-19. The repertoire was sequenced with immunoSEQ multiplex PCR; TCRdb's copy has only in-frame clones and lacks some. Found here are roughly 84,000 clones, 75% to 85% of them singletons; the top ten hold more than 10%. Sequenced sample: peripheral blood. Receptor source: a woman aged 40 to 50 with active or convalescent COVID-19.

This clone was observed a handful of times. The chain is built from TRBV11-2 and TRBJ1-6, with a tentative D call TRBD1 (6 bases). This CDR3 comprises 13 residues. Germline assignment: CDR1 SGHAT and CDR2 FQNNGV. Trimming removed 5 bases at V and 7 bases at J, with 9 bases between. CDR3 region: CASSPGTNSPLHF. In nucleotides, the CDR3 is TGTGCCAGCAGCCCTGGGACAAATTCACCCCTCCACTTT.

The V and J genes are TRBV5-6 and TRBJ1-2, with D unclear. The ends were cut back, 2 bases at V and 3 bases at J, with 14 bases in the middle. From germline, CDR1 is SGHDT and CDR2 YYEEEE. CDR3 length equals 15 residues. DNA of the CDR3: TGTGCCAGCAGCTTTCGAGGGCGGGAGGACTATGGCTACACCTTC. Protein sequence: CASSFRGREDYGYTF.

The CDR3 DNA reads as TGTGCCAGTAGTATGGGGGGGGGCTTTGCTGAAGCTTTCTTT. As protein: CASSMGGGFAEAFF. The chain recombines TRBV19 with TRBJ1-1; D perhaps matches TRBD1 (6 bases). V was clipped by 3 bases and J by 6 bases, with 14 bases between them. The length of the CDR3 is 14 residues. Germline V CDR1 and CDR2: LNHDA, SQIVND (reference sequence).

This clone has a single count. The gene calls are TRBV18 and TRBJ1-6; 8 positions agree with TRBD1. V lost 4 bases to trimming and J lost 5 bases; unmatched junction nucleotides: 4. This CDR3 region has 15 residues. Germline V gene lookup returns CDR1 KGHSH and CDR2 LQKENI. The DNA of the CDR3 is TGTGCCAGCTCACGAGGACAGGGTGATAATTCACCCCTCCACTTT. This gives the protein CASSRGQGDNSPLHF.

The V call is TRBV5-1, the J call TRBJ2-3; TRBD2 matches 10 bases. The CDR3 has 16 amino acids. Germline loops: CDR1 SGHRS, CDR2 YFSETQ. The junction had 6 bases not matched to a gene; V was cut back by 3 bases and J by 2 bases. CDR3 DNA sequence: TGCGCCAGCAGCTCGGGGACTAGCGACTACACAGATACGCAGTATTTT. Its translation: CASSSGTSDYTDTQYF. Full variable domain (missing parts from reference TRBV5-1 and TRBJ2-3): KAGVTQTPRYLIKTRGQQVTLSCSPISGHRSVSWYQQTPGQGLQFLFEYFSETQRNKGNFPGRFSGRQFSNSRSEMNVSTLELGDSALYLCASSSGTSDYTDTQYFGPGTRLTVL.

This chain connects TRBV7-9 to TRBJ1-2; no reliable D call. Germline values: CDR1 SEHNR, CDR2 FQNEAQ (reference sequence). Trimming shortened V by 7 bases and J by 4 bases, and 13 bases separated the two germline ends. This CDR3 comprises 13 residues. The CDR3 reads CASTSWRVYGYTF. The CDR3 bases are TGTGCCAGCACCTCCTGGAGGGTCTATGGCTACACCTTC.

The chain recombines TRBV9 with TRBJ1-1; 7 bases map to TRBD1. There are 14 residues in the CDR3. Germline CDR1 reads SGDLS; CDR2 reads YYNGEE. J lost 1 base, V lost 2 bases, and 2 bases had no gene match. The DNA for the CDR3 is TGTGCCAGCAGCGTGGCAGGGGGGAACACTGAAGCTTTCTTT. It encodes CASSVAGGNTEAFF.

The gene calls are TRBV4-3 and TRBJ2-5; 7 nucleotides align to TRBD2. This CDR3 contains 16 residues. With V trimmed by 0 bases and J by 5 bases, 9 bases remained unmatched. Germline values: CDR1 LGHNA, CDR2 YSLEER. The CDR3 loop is CASSQDWGRAWETQYF. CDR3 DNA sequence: TGCGCCAGCAGCCAAGATTGGGGGAGGGCTTGGGAGACCCAGTACTTC.

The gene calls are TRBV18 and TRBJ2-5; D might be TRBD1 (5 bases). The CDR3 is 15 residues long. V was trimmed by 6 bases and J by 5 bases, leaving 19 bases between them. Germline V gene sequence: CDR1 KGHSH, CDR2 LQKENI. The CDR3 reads CASSKGEGPGETQYF. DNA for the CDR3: TGTGCCAGCTCCAAAGGGGAAGGCCCGGGTGAGACCCAGTACTTC.

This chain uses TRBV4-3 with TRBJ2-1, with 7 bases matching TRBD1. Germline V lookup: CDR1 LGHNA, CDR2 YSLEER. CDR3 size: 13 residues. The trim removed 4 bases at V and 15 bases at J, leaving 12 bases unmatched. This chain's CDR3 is CASSLNLGQDPFF. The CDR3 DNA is TGCGCCAGCAGCCTAAATCTAGGACAGGATCCGTTCTTC.

In DNA, the CDR3 is TGTGCCAGCAGCTTAGACAGGCCGGATTCACCCCTCCACTTT. Translation gives CASSLDRPDSPLHF. This chain joins TRBV7-9 and TRBJ1-6, with D maybe TRBD1 (5 bases). CDR1 and CDR2 (germline): SEHNR, FQNEAQ (reference sequence). Trimming took 1 base from V and 8 from J, leaving 9 bases between them. CDR3 length: 14 residues.

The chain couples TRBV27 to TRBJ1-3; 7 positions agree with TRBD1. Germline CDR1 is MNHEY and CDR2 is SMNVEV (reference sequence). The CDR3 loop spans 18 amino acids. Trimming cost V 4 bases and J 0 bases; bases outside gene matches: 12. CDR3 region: CASSSRTGTGHSGNTIYF. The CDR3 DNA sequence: TGTGCCAGCAGTTCAAGGACAGGCACGGGGCACTCTGGAAACACCATATATTTT.

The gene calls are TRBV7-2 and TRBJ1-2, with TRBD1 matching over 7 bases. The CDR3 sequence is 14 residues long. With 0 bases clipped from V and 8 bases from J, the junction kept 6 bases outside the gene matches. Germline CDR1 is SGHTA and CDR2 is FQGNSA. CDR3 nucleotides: TGTGCCAGCAGCTTAGCCTTACAGGGGCCCGGCTACACCTTC. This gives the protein CASSLALQGPGYTF. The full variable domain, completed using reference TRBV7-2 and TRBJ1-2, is GAGVSQSPSNKVTEKGKDVELRCDPISGHTALYWYRQSLGQGLEFLIYFQGNSAPDKSGLPSDRFSAERTGGSVSTLTIQRTQQEDSAVYLCASSLALQGPGYTFGSGTRLTVV.

The CDR3 is CASKGTGGPNTEAFF. CDR3 bases: TGTGCCAGCAAGGGGACAGGGGGACCGAACACTGAAGCTTTCTTT. This chain connects TRBV28 to TRBJ1-1; TRBD1 agrees at 11 bases. Germline V lookup: CDR1 MDHEN, CDR2 SYDVKM. The V and J ends lost 7 bases and 1 base, in that order; junction bases with no gene match: 5. CDR3 length equals 15 residues.

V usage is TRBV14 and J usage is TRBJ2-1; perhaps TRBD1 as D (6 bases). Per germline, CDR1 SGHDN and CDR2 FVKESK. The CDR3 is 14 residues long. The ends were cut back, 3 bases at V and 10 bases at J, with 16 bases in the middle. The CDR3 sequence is CASSQATGYSEQFF. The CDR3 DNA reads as TGTGCCAGCAGCCAGGCTACAGGGTACTCGGAGCAGTTCTTC.

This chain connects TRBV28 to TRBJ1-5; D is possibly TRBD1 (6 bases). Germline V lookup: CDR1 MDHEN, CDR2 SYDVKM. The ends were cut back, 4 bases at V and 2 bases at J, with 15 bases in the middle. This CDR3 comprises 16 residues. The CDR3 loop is CASSSTGRGGNQPQHF. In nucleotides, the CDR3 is TGTGCCAGCAGTTCTACAGGGCGTGGGGGCAATCAGCCCCAGCATTTT.

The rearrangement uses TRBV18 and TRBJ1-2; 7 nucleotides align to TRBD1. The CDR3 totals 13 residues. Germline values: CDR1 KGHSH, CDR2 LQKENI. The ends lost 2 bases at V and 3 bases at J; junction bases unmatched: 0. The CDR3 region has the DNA TGTGCCAGCTCACCAGACAGGGACTATGGCTACACCTTC. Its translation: CASSPDRDYGYTF.

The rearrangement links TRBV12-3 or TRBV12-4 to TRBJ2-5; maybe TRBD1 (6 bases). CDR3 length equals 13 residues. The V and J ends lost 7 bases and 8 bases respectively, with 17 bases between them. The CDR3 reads CASKRTERDTQYF. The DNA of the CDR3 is TGTGCCAGCAAAAGGACAGAGAGAGATACCCAGTACTTC.

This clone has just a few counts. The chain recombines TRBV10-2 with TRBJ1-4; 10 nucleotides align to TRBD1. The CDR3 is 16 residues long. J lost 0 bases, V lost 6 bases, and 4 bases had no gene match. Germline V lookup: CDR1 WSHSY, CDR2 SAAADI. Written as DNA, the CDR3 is TGCGCCAGCAGGCCCGGGACAGGGGCAACTAATGAAAAACTGTTTTTT. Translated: CASRPGTGATNEKLFF.